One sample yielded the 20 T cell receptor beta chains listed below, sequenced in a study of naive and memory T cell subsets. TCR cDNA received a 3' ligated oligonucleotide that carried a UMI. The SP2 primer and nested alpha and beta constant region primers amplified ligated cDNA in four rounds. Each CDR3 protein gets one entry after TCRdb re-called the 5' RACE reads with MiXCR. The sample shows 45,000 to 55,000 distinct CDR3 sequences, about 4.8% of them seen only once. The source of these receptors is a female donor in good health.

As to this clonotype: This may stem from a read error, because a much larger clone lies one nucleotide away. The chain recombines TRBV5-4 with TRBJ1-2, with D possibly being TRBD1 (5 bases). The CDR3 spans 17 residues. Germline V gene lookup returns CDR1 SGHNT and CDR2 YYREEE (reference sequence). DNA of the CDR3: TGTGCCAGCAGCGGGGGGAGTGGCAGGTCAGCGGTACATGGCGACACCTTC. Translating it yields CASSGGSGRSAVHGDTF.

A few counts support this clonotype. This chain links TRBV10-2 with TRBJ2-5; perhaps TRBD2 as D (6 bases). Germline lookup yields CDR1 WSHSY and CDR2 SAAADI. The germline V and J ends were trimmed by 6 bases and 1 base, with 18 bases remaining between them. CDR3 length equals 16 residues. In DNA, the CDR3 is TGCGCCAGCAGGCCGGGCCTACGGCGGGGCCAAGAGACCCAGTACTTC. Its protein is CASRPGLRRGQETQYF.

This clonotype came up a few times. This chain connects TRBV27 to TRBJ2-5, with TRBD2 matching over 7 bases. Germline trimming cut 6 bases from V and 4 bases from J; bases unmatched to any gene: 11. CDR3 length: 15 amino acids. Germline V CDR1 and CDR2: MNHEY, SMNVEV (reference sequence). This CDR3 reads CASSPPGGLGETQYF. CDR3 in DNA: TGTGCCAGCAGCCCTCCGGGAGGCTTGGGAGAGACCCAGTACTTC.

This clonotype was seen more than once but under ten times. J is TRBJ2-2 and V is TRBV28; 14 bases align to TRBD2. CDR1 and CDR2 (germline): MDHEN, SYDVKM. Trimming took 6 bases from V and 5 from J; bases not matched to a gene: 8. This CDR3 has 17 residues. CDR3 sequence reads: CASSRWTSGRKTGELFF. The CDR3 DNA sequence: TGTGCCAGCAGCCGTTGGACTAGCGGGAGGAAAACCGGGGAGCTGTTTTTT.

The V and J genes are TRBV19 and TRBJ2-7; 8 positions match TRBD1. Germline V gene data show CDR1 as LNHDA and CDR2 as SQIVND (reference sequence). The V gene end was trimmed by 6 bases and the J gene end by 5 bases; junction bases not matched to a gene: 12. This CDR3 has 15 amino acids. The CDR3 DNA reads TGTGCCAGTAGGCCCCTGACAGGGGCGAGTCACGAGCAGTACTTC. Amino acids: CASRPLTGASHEQYF.

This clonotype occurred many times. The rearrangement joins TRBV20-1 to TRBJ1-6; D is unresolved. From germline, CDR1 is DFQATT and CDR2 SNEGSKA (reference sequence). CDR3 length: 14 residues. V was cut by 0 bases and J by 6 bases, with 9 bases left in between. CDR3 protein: CSARDNGVNSPLHF. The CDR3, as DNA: TGCAGTGCTAGAGACAACGGAGTTAATTCACCCCTCCACTTT.

CDR3 coding DNA: TGCGCCAGCAGCCAAGATCGCGGCTGTGGAACTGAAGCTTTCTTT. The encoded protein is CASSQDRGCGTEAFF. V gene TRBV4-1 combines with J gene TRBJ1-1; no clear D gene. Per the germline V gene, CDR1 is MGHRA and CDR2 is YSYEKL. The CDR3 length is 15 residues. The V end lost 0 bases, the J end lost 5 bases, and 13 bases lay between the germline ends.

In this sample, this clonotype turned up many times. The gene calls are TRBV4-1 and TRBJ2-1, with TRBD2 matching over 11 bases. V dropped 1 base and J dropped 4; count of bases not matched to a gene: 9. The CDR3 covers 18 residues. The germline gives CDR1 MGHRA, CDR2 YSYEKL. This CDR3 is CASSQGLLAGVRYNEQFF. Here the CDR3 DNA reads TGCGCCAGCAGCCAAGGATTACTAGCGGGAGTTAGGTACAATGAGCAGTTCTTC.

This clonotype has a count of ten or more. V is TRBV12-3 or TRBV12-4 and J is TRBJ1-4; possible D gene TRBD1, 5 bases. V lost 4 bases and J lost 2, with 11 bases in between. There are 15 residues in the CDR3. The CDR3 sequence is CASSSRTPTNEKLFF. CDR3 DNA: TGTGCCAGCAGTTCTAGGACACCTACTAATGAAAAACTGTTTTTT.

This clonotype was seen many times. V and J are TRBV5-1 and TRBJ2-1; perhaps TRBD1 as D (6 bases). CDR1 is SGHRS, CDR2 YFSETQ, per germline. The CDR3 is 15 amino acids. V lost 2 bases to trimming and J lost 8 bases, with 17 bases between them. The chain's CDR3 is CASSFPADSLDEQFF. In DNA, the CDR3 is TGCGCCAGCAGCTTTCCGGCGGACAGTCTCGATGAGCAGTTCTTC.

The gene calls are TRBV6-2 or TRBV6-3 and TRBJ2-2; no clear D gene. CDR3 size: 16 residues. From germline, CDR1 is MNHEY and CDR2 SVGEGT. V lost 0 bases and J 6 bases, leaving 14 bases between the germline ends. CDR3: CASSYSSRAWAGELFF. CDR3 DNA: TGTGCCAGCAGTTACTCGAGTAGGGCCTGGGCCGGGGAGCTGTTTTTT.

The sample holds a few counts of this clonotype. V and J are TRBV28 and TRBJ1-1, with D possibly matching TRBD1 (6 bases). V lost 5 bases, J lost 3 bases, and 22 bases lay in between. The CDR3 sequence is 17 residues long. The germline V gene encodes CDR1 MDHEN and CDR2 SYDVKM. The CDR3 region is CASSLVVRGGWDTEAFF. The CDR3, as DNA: TGTGCCAGCAGTCTCGTCGTCAGGGGAGGATGGGACACTGAAGCTTTCTTT.

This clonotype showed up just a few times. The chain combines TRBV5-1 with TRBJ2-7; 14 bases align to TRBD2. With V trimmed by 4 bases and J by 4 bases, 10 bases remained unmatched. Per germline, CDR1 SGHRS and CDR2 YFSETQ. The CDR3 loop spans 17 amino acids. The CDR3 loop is CASSPKTSGRDWYEQYF. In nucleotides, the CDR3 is TGCGCCAGCAGCCCCAAGACTAGCGGGAGGGATTGGTACGAGCAGTACTTC.

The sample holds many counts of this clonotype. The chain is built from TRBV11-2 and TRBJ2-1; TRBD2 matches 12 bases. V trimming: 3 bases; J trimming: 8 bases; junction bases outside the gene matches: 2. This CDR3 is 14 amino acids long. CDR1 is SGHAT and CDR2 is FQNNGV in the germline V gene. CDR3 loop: CASSLTSGSYEQFF. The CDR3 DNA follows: TGTGCCAGCAGCTTGACTAGCGGGAGCTATGAGCAGTTCTTC.

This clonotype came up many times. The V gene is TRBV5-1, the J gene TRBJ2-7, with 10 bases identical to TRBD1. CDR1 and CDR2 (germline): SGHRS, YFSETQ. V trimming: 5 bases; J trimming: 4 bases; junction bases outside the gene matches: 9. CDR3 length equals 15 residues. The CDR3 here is CASSRGTGEYYEQYF. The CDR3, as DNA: TGCGCCAGCAGTCGCGGGACAGGGGAATATTACGAGCAGTACTTC.

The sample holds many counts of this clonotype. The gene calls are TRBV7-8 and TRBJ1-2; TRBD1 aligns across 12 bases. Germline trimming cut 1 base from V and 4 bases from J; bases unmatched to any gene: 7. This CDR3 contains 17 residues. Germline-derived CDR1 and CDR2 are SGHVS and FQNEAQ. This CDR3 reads CASSLGDRGRGFYGYTF. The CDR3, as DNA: TGTGCCAGCAGCTTAGGGGACAGGGGGCGAGGATTCTATGGCTACACCTTC.

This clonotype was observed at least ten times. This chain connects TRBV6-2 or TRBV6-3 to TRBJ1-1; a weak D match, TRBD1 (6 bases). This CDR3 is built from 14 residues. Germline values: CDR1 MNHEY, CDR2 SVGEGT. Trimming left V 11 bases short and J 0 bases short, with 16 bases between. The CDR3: CAGSGAFMNTEAFF. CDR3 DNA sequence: TGTGCCGGATCGGGGGCCTTTATGAACACTGAAGCTTTCTTT.

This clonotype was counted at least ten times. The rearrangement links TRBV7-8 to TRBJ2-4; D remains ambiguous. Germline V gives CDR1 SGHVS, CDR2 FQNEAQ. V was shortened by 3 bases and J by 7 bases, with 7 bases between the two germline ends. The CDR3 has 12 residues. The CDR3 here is CASSLNSNIQYF. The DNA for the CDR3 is TGTGCCAGCAGCTTGAATAGCAACATTCAGTACTTC.

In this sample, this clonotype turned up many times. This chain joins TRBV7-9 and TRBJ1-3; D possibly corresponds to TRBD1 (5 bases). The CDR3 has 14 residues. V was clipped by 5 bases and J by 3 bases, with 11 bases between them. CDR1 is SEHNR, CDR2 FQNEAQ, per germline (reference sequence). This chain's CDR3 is CASSGRGLGNTIYF. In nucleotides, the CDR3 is TGTGCCAGCAGCGGAAGGGGACTTGGAAACACCATATATTTT.

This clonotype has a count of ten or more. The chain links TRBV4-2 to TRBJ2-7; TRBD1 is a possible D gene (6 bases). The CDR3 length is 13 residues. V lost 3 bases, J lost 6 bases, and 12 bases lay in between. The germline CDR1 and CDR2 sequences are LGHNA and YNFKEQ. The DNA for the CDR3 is TGTGCCAGCAGCCAGGCCGCAGGGGTCGAGCAGTACTTC. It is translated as CASSQAAGVEQYF.